This TCR beta chain appears in the sequencing data of a study of patients and donors after allogeneic stem cell transplantation. This clonotype was seen only a few times. One entry per CDR3 protein, called by TCRdb with MiXCR from the RT-PCR reads. The sample has under 200,000 distinct CDR3 sequences, approximately 28% seen once. The CDR3 extends over 14 amino acids. Trimming shortened V by 0 bases and J by 2 bases, and 8 bases separated the two germline ends. The V gene's germline CDR1 is GTSNPN and CDR2 SVGIG (reference sequence). This TCR was sampled from a human donor who was either an allogeneic HSCT recipient or a stem cell or donor lymphocyte infusion donor (not recorded which). It is not recorded whose cells these are; they may come from a transplant donor. The sample taken for sequencing was blood, either unsorted or a sorted T cell fraction (not recorded which). The chain has TRBV30 and TRBJ1-5; no firm D call. Here the CDR3 reads CAWSVLGRNQPQHF. In DNA, the CDR3 is TGTGCCTGGAGTGTACTTGGACGCAATCAGCCCCAGCATTTT.